These 20 T cell receptor beta chains were sequenced from one sample in a study of blood T cell repertoires in COVID-19. Using immunoSEQ multiplex PCR, the repertoire was profiled, and TCRdb retains in-frame clones only, with some absent. Of over 80,000 clones in the sample, roughly 70% are singletons; the top ten hold 3% to 4%. Material: peripheral blood. These receptors were obtained from a man aged 70 or older with COVID-19, enrolled during active disease.

This chain connects TRBV11-1 to TRBJ2-7; tentative D call: TRBD1 (6 bases). The CDR3 sequence is 13 residues long. Deletions cut 4 bases from V and 4 bases from J, with 11 bases between. Per the germline V gene, CDR1 is SGHAT and CDR2 is FQDESV (reference sequence). For the CDR3, the DNA is TGTGCCAGCAGCTCTAGGACAGTATACGAGCAGTACTTC. It yields the protein CASSSRTVYEQYF.

This chain links TRBV7-2 with TRBJ1-1; 9 nucleotides line up with TRBD1. Losses at the gene ends were 4 bases for V and 9 bases for J; bases not matched to a gene: 12. Germline loops: CDR1 SGHTA, CDR2 FQGNSA. This CDR3 is 15 amino acids long. For the CDR3, the DNA is TGTGCCAGCAGCTCTCCCCCACAGGGGGCGAGGAAAGCTTTCTTT. As protein: CASSSPPQGARKAFF.

This clone was recorded a few times. The chain has TRBV3-1 (or the pseudogene TRBV3-2) and TRBJ1-6; 8 bases match TRBD1. The V segment lost 4 bases and the J segment 8 bases; nucleotides outside the gene matches: 10. The CDR3 extends over 16 amino acids. From germline, CDR1 is LGHDT and CDR2 YNNKEL (reference sequence). In nucleotides, the CDR3 is TGTGCCAGCAGCCGGCCCGGGACAGGACGATATTCACCCCTCCACTTT. It encodes CASSRPGTGRYSPLHF.

The chain employs TRBV2 and TRBJ2-7, with TRBD1 matching 7 bases. The germline CDR1 and CDR2 sequences are SNHLY and FYNNEI. The CDR3 is 13 amino acids. J was trimmed by 5 bases and V by 4 bases; bases with no gene match: 5. CDR3: CASSGDRVHEQYF. CDR3 nucleotides: TGTGCCAGCAGTGGAGACAGGGTTCACGAGCAGTACTTC.

V is TRBV3-1 (or the pseudogene TRBV3-2) and J is TRBJ2-2, with D possibly matching TRBD2 (6 bases). The germline V and J ends were trimmed by 4 bases and 1 base, with 10 bases remaining between them. Germline V gene lookup returns CDR1 LGHDT and CDR2 YNNKEL (reference sequence). The CDR3 contains 15 residues. The DNA for the CDR3 is TGTGCCAGCAGCCCGGGACTGCTGAACACCGGGGAGCTGTTTTTT. Translating it yields CASSPGLLNTGELFF.

V usage is TRBV7-8 and J usage is TRBJ2-3; D is possibly TRBD2 (6 bases). Germline V gene data show CDR1 as SGHVS and CDR2 as FQNEAQ. Trimming stripped 8 bases from V and 3 bases from J, with 15 bases between. The CDR3 runs to 14 residues. Here the CDR3 DNA reads TGTGCCAGCGAGGCTAGCGATGCAACAGATACGCAGTATTTT. It yields the protein CASEASDATDTQYF. Variable domain in full (rest from reference TRBV7-8 and TRBJ2-3): GAGVSQSPRYKVAKRGQDVALRCDPISGHVSLFWYQQALGQGPEFLTYFQNEAQLDKSGLPSDRFFAERPEGSVSTLKIQRTQQEDSAVYLCASEASDATDTQYFGPGTRLTVL.

The chain couples TRBV6-2 or TRBV6-3 to TRBJ2-3; TRBD2 aligns across 8 bases. From germline, CDR1 is MNHEY and CDR2 SVGEGT. Trimming at V came to 2 bases and at J to 5 bases, leaving 3 bases not matched to a gene. The CDR3 runs to 14 residues. The CDR3 coding sequence is TGTGCCAGCAGTTACGTCCTAGCGGGAGATACGCAGTATTTT. It codes for CASSYVLAGDTQYF.

V usage is TRBV19 and J usage is TRBJ1-2, with a tentative D call TRBD1 (6 bases). V lost 7 bases, J lost 5 bases, and 14 bases lay in between. The germline V gene has CDR1 LNHDA and CDR2 SQIVND (reference sequence). This CDR3 is 13 amino acids long. This CDR3 reads CASKRTEVYGYTF. The CDR3 nucleotides read TGTGCCAGTAAACGGACAGAGGTTTATGGCTACACCTTC.

This chain connects TRBV4-3 to TRBJ2-6, with TRBD2 identical over 16 bases. J lost 4 bases, V lost 4 bases, and 7 bases had no gene match. This CDR3 has 19 residues. From germline, CDR1 is LGHNA and CDR2 YSLEER. The CDR3 is CASSPGTSGRAFGANVLTF. The CDR3 DNA reads as TGCGCCAGCAGCCCCGGGACTAGCGGGAGGGCCTTCGGGGCCAACGTCCTGACTTTC.

In this sample, this clone turned up a few times. Other DNA sequences in this specimen translate into the identical CDR3. This rearrangement joins TRBV28 to TRBJ1-5; tentatively, D is TRBD1 (5 bases). The germline gives CDR1 MDHEN, CDR2 SYDVKM. This CDR3 region has 15 residues. With 3 bases removed from V and 2 bases from J, the gap between germline ends came to 11 bases. This chain's CDR3 is CASSLAGGGNQPQHF. For the CDR3, the DNA is TGTGCCAGCAGTTTGGCAGGAGGGGGCAATCAGCCCCAGCATTTT. The full variable domain, with the rest looked up from reference TRBV28 and TRBJ1-5, is DVKVTQSSRYLVKRTGEKVFLECVQDMDHENMFWYRQDPGLGLRLIYFSYDVKMKEKGDIPEGYSVSREKKERFSLILESASTNQTSMYLCASSLAGGGNQPQHFGDGTRLSIL.

This clone turned up a few times. The gene calls are TRBV5-1 and TRBJ2-3; 9 nucleotides align to TRBD1. Germline CDR1 is SGHRS and CDR2 is YFSETQ. CDR3 length: 16 residues. Trimming cost V 0 bases and J 7 bases; bases outside gene matches: 9. CDR3 amino acids: CASSLAGGQGLHTQYF. Written as DNA, the CDR3 is TGCGCCAGCAGCTTGGCGGGGGGACAGGGACTACATACGCAGTATTTT. Full variable domain (outside the CDR3, taken from reference TRBV5-1 and TRBJ2-3): KAGVTQTPRYLIKTRGQQVTLSCSPISGHRSVSWYQQTPGQGLQFLFEYFSETQRNKGNFPGRFSGRQFSNSRSEMNVSTLELGDSALYLCASSLAGGQGLHTQYFGPGTRLTVL.

This clone occurred a few times. CDR3 in amino acids: CASSSLARSYNEQFF. CDR3 bases: TGTGCCAGTAGTTCACTAGCGCGGTCCTACAATGAGCAGTTCTTC. This rearrangement joins TRBV19 to TRBJ2-1, with 7 positions matching TRBD2. Germline assignment: CDR1 LNHDA and CDR2 SQIVND (reference sequence). The CDR3 has 15 amino acids. With V trimmed by 5 bases and J by 1 base, 5 bases remained unmatched.

Here the CDR3 reads CASSMTSGSYEQYF. In nucleotides, the CDR3 is TGTGCCAGCAGCATGACTAGCGGGAGCTACGAGCAGTACTTC. This chain links TRBV9 with TRBJ2-7; 12 bases are a match to TRBD2. CDR1 and CDR2 (germline): SGDLS, YYNGEE. V shed 4 bases and J 3 bases; nucleotides not matched to a gene: 2. This CDR3 has 14 amino acids. The whole variable domain, filled in from reference TRBV9 and TRBJ2-7, reads DSGVTQTPKHLITATGQRVTLRCSPRSGDLSVYWYQQSLDQGLQFLIQYYNGEERAKGNILERFSAQQFPDLHSELNLSSLELGDSALYFCASSMTSGSYEQYFGPGTRLTVT.

V usage is TRBV7-9 and J usage is TRBJ2-1, with 8 nucleotides matching TRBD2. Germline V lookup: CDR1 SEHNR, CDR2 FQNEAQ (reference sequence). This CDR3 region has 15 residues. V lost 3 bases, J lost 3 bases, and 4 bases stayed unmatched. In DNA form, the CDR3 reads TGTGCCAGCAGCTTGGCACTAGCGGACTACAATGAGCAGTTCTTC. Protein: CASSLALADYNEQFF. Drawing the rest from reference TRBV7-9 and TRBJ2-1, the complete variable domain is DTGVSQNPRHKITKRGQNVTFRCDPISEHNRLYWYRQTLGQGPEFLTYFQNEAQLEKSRLLSDRFSAERPKGSFSTLEIQRTEQGDSAMYLCASSLALADYNEQFFGPGTRLTVL.

The chain employs TRBV7-2 and TRBJ2-1; the match to TRBD2 covers 8 bases. The CDR3 totals 15 residues. Trimming at V came to 4 bases and at J to 8 bases, leaving 10 bases not matched to a gene. Germline loops: CDR1 SGHTA, CDR2 FQGNSA. The CDR3 sequence is CASSSSGRIKYEQFF. For the CDR3, the DNA is TGTGCCAGCAGCTCGAGCGGGAGAATAAAGTATGAGCAGTTCTTC.

This clone was seen just once. This chain uses TRBV13 with TRBJ1-3; D is possibly TRBD1 (6 bases). Germline V lookup: CDR1 PRHDT, CDR2 FYEKMQ (reference sequence). The V end lost 8 bases, the J end lost 2 bases, and 7 bases lay between the germline ends. The CDR3 has 12 amino acids. Here the CDR3 reads CASRTAGNTIYF. For the CDR3, the DNA is TGTGCCAGCCGGACAGCTGGAAACACCATATATTTT.

This clone came up once. The V call is TRBV9, the J call TRBJ1-2; 9 positions agree with TRBD1. Germline V gives CDR1 SGDLS, CDR2 YYNGEE. The CDR3 has 14 residues. V lost 4 bases and J lost 5; bases outside the gene matches: 6. The chain's CDR3 is CASSSPGTGYGYTF. The CDR3 bases are TGTGCCAGCAGCTCGCCCGGGACAGGGTATGGCTACACCTTC.

The chain has TRBV9 and TRBJ1-4, with 7 bases fitting TRBD1. With V trimmed by 2 bases and J by 7 bases, 8 bases remained unmatched. CDR1 and CDR2 from the germline V gene are SGDLS and YYNGEE. CDR3 length: 15 residues. In DNA, the CDR3 is TGTGCCAGCAGCGTGGAGGGGGCGATCGGTGAAAAACTGTTTTTT. Its translation: CASSVEGAIGEKLFF.

This rearrangement joins TRBV7-2 to TRBJ2-3, with TRBD2 matching over 10 bases. CDR1 SGHTA and CDR2 FQGNSA come from the germline V gene. The CDR3 is 17 residues long. The trim removed 0 bases at V and 6 bases at J, leaving 9 bases unmatched. CDR3 nucleotide sequence: TGTGCCAGCAGCTTAGCGTATGGACTAGCGGCCGGCGATACGCAGTATTTT. It yields the protein CASSLAYGLAAGDTQYF.

The V and J genes are TRBV25-1 and TRBJ1-2; 7 bases fit TRBD1. Germline trimming cut 2 bases from V and 5 bases from J; bases unmatched to any gene: 17. The CDR3 sequence is 18 residues long. Germline V gene data show CDR1 as MGHDK and CDR2 as SYGVNS. For the CDR3, the DNA is TGTGCCAGCAGTGAACAGCGGCTAAGCGGACAGGCACTATATGGCTACACCTTC. As protein: CASSEQRLSGQALYGYTF.